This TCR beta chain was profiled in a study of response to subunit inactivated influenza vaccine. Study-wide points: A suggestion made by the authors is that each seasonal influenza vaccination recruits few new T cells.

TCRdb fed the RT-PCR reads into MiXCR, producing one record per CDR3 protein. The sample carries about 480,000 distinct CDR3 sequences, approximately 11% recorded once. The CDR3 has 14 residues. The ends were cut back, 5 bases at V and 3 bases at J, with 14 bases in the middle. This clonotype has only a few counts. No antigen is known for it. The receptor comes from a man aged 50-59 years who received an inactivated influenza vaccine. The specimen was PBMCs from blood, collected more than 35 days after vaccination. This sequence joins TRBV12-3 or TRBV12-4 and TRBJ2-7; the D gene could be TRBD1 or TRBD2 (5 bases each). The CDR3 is CASSLGRVNYEQYF. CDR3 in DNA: TGTGCCAGCAGTCTGGGACGTGTCAACTACGAGCAGTACTTC.